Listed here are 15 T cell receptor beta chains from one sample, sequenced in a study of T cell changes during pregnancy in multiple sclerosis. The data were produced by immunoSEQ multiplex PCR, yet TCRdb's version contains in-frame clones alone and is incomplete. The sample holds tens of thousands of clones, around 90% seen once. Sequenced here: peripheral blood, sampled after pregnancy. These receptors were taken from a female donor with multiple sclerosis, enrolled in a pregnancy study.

Here the CDR3 reads CASSESSHEQYF. The CDR3 DNA reads TGTGCCAGCAGTGAGAGTAGCCACGAGCAGTACTTC. V usage is TRBV2 and J usage is TRBJ2-7; no clear D. Germline-derived CDR1 and CDR2 are SNHLY and FYNNEI. Deletions cut 3 bases from V and 5 bases from J, with 8 bases between. There are 12 residues in the CDR3.

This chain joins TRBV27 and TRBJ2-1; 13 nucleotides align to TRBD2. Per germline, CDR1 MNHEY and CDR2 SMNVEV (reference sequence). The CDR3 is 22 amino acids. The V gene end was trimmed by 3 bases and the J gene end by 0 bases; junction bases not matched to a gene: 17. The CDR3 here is CASSFLTRSGLAGRSSYNEQFF. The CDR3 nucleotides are TGTGCCAGCAGTTTCCTCACTAGGTCGGGACTAGCGGGGCGAAGCTCCTACAATGAGCAGTTCTTC.

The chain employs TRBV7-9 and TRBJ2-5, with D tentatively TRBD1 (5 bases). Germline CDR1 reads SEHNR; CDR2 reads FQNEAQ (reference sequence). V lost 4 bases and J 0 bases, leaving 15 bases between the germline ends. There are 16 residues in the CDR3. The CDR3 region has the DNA TGTGCCAGCAGCTACCTCGACAGTCTATACCAAGAGACCCAGTACTTC. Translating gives CASSYLDSLYQETQYF.

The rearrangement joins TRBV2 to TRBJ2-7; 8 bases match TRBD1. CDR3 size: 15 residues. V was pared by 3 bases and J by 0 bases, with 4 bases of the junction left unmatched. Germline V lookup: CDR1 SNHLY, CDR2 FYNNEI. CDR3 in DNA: TGTGCCAGCAGTGATTGGGACAGGAGCTCCTACGAGCAGTACTTC. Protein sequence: CASSDWDRSSYEQYF.

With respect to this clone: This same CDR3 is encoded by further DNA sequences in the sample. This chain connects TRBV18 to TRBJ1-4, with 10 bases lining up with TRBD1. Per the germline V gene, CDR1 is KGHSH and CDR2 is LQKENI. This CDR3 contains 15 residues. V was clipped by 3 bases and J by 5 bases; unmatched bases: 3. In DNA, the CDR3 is TGTGCCAGCTCACCCCCGGGACAGGGGAATGAAAAACTGTTTTTT. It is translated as CASSPPGQGNEKLFF.

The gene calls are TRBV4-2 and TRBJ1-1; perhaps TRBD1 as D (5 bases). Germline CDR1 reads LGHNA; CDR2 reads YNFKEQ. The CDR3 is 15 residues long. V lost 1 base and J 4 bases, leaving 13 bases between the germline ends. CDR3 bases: TGTGCCAGCAGCCAAGCGCTAGGGGCCGCCACTGAAGCTTTCTTT. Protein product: CASSQALGAATEAFF.

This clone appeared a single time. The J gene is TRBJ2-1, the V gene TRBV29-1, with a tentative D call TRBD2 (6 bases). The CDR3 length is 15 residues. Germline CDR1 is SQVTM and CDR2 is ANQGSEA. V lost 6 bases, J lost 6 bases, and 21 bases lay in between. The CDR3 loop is CSVRGGEQRVNEQFF. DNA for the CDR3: TGCAGCGTCCGCGGCGGGGAGCAGAGAGTCAATGAGCAGTTCTTC.

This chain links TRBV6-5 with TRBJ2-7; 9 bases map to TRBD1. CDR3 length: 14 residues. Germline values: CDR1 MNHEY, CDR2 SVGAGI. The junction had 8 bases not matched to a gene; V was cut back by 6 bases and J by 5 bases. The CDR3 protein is CASSAGQGRDEQYF. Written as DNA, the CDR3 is TGTGCCAGCAGCGCGGGACAGGGACGGGACGAGCAGTACTTC.

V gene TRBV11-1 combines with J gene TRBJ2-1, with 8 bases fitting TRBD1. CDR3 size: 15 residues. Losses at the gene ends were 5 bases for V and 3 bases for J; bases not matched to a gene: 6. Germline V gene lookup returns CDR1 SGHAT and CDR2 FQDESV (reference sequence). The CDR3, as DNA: TGTGCCAGCAGCCAAAAACAGGGGGGCTACAATGAGCAGTTCTTC. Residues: CASSQKQGGYNEQFF.

This chain's CDR3 is CASSPGIGADTQYF. The CDR3 nucleotides read TGTGCCAGCAGTCCAGGGATAGGCGCAGATACGCAGTATTTT. This chain joins TRBV25-1 and TRBJ2-3, with a possible D match to TRBD1 (5 bases). Germline loops: CDR1 MGHDK, CDR2 SYGVNS. Trimming left V 5 bases short and J 4 bases short, with 13 bases between. This CDR3 is 14 amino acids long.

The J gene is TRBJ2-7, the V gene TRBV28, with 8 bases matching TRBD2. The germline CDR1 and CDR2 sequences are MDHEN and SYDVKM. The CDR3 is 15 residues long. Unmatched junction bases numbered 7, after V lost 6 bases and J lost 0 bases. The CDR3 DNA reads TGTGCCAGCAGGGCACCCGGGACTAGCTCCTACGAGCAGTACTTC. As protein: CASRAPGTSSYEQYF. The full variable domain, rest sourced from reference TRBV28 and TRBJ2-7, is DVKVTQSSRYLVKRTGEKVFLECVQDMDHENMFWYRQDPGLGLRLIYFSYDVKMKEKGDIPEGYSVSREKKERFSLILESASTNQTSMYLCASRAPGTSSYEQYFGPGTRLTVT.

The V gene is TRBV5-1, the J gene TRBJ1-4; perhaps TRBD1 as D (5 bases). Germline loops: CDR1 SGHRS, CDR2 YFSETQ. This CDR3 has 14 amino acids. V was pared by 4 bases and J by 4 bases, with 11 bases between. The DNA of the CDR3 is TGCGCCAGCAGCGGGGCAGCAAGTAATGAAAAACTGTTTTTT. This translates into CASSGAASNEKLFF.

The CDR3 here is CASSLVGGRASYNEQFF. The CDR3 DNA sequence: TGTGCCAGCAGCTTAGTAGGAGGGAGGGCCTCCTACAATGAGCAGTTCTTC. The rearrangement joins TRBV11-2 to TRBJ2-1; 7 nucleotides align to TRBD2. Germline trimming cut 1 base from V and 0 bases from J; bases unmatched to any gene: 6. Germline V gene data show CDR1 as SGHAT and CDR2 as FQNNGV. The CDR3 is made up of 17 amino acids.

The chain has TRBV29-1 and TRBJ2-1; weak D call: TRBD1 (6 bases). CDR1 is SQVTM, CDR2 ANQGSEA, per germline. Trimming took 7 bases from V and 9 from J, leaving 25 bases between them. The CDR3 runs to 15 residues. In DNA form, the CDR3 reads TGCAGCGCAAATGGCGACAGGAGGACTCAGAGTGAGCAGTTCTTC. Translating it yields CSANGDRRTQSEQFF.

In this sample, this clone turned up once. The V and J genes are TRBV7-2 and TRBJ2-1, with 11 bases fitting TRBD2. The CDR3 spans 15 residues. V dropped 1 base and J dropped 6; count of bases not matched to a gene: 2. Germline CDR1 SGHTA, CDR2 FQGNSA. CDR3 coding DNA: TGTGCCAGCAGCTTAGGGCTAGCGGGAGGCAATGAGCAGTTCTTC. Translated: CASSLGLAGGNEQFF.